The 23 T cell receptor beta chains presented below share a single source sample, sequenced in a study of blood T cell repertoires in COVID-19. The data were produced by immunoSEQ multiplex PCR, yet TCRdb's version contains in-frame clones alone and is incomplete. The table has tens of thousands of clones, more than 90% seen once. The sample taken for sequencing was peripheral blood. The source is a man aged 50 to 59 with active COVID-19.

The genes are TRBV7-2 and TRBJ2-1; D might be TRBD2 (6 bases). The CDR3 contains 15 residues. Trimming pared 8 bases from V and 5 bases from J, leaving 19 bases between. Germline CDR1 reads SGHTA; CDR2 reads FQGNSA. CDR3 amino acids: CASRSSAISNNEQFF. DNA for the CDR3: TGTGCCAGCCGTTCTAGCGCCATCTCGAACAATGAGCAGTTCTTC.

The chain is built from TRBV30 and TRBJ1-3, with D hard to call. In germline, CDR1 is GTSNPN, CDR2 SVGIG (reference sequence). CDR3 length: 17 amino acids. V was trimmed by 1 base and J by 0 bases, leaving 16 bases between them. Written as DNA, the CDR3 is TGTGCCTGGAGTGAACTAGGAGAGAGGCGCTCTGGAAACACCATATATTTT. This codes for CAWSELGERRSGNTIYF. Full variable domain (remainder filled in from reference TRBV30 and TRBJ1-3): SQTIHQWPATLVQPVGSPLSLECTVEGTSNPNLYWYRQAAGRGLQLLFYSVGIGQISSEVPQNLSASRPQDRQFILSSKKLLLSDSGFYLCAWSELGERRSGNTIYFGEGSWLTVV.

The chain links TRBV5-5 to TRBJ2-6; TRBD1 aligns across 7 bases. The CDR3 is 17 amino acids. V lost 2 bases and J lost 11; bases outside the gene matches: 16. CDR1 is SGHKS and CDR2 is YYEKEE in the germline V gene (reference sequence). Here the CDR3 DNA reads TGTGCCAGCAGCTTAACCCCACTCGACAGGGTGGTCTACGTCCTGACTTTC. The encoded protein is CASSLTPLDRVVYVLTF.

This sequence joins TRBV14 and TRBJ2-5, with 7 bases matching TRBD2. The CDR3 totals 15 residues. Germline-derived CDR1 and CDR2 are SGHDN and FVKESK. V shed 3 bases, J shed 5 bases, and the junction held 9 bases outside the gene matches. The CDR3 region is CASSQSRERRETQYF. Written as DNA, the CDR3 is TGTGCCAGCAGCCAGTCGCGGGAGCGGCGGGAGACCCAGTACTTC.

The V call is TRBV28, the J call TRBJ1-1; tentative D call: TRBD1 (5 bases). Trimming stripped 2 bases from V and 2 bases from J, with 18 bases between. Germline values: CDR1 MDHEN, CDR2 SYDVKM. The CDR3 runs 17 residues. In DNA form, the CDR3 reads TGTGCCAGCAGTTTAGGGGGTTTGGGGGGTTCCAACACTGAAGCTTTCTTT. Its translation: CASSLGGLGGSNTEAFF. Complete variable domain (other parts from reference TRBV28 and TRBJ1-1): DVKVTQSSRYLVKRTGEKVFLECVQDMDHENMFWYRQDPGLGLRLIYFSYDVKMKEKGDIPEGYSVSREKKERFSLILESASTNQTSMYLCASSLGGLGGSNTEAFFGQGTRLTVV.

The rearrangement uses TRBV5-1 and TRBJ1-4, with TRBD1 matching 10 bases. CDR3 length: 17 residues. Germline CDR1 and CDR2: SGHRS and YFSETQ. Losses at the gene ends were 4 bases for V and 0 bases for J; bases not matched to a gene: 6. The DNA of the CDR3 is TGCGCCAGCAGCCGCGCCGGGACAGGGGCAACTAATGAAAAACTGTTTTTT. The encoded protein is CASSRAGTGATNEKLFF.

The rearrangement joins TRBV12-3 or TRBV12-4 to TRBJ2-5, with 8 bases matching TRBD2. The CDR3 runs to 13 residues. After removal of 5 bases from V and 5 bases from J, the junction contained 4 bases not matched to a gene. CDR3 protein: CASSISGVETQYF. The DNA for the CDR3 is TGTGCCAGCAGTATTAGCGGGGTGGAGACCCAGTACTTC.

This clone was recorded a few times. This chain uses TRBV11-2 with TRBJ1-2; 8 nucleotides align to TRBD1. V was clipped by 1 base and J by 6 bases; unmatched bases: 7. The CDR3 extends over 15 amino acids. The germline gives CDR1 SGHAT, CDR2 FQNNGV. The CDR3 reads CASSLGGQGTHGYTF. Written as DNA, the CDR3 is TGTGCCAGCAGCTTAGGAGGACAGGGTACCCATGGCTACACCTTC.

The count of this clone is one. The chain links TRBV23-1 to TRBJ2-7; no definite D call. TRBV23-1 counts as an open reading frame of uncertain function. This CDR3 has 10 amino acids. V lost 11 bases to trimming and J lost 5 bases, with 10 bases between them. The CDR3 protein is CASPSDEQYF. The CDR3, as DNA: TGCGCCTCCCCGTCGGACGAGCAGTACTTC.

This rearrangement joins TRBV5-6 to TRBJ2-1; TRBD2 matches 13 bases. J lost 2 bases, V lost 2 bases, and 10 bases had no gene match. This CDR3 is built from 19 residues. Germline V gene data show CDR1 as SGHDT and CDR2 as YYEEEE. For the CDR3, the DNA is TGTGCCAGCAGCTTACTTGTCCTACTAGCGGGAGGGCCCTACAATGAGCAGTTCTTC. Encoded protein: CASSLLVLLAGGPYNEQFF.

V gene TRBV5-4 combines with J gene TRBJ2-1; perhaps TRBD2 as D (6 bases). This CDR3 is built from 15 residues. From germline, CDR1 is SGHNT and CDR2 YYREEE (reference sequence). Trimming removed 7 bases from V and 4 bases from J, with 18 bases in between. The chain's CDR3 is CASGIKRELYNEQFF. As DNA, the CDR3 is TGTGCCAGCGGCATTAAACGGGAGCTGTACAATGAGCAGTTCTTC.

The chain joins TRBV5-1 to TRBJ2-5; tentatively, D is TRBD1 (5 bases). The CDR3 extends over 13 amino acids. V lost 4 bases to trimming and J lost 4 bases, with 11 bases between them. The V gene's germline CDR1 is SGHRS and CDR2 YFSETQ. In DNA, the CDR3 is TGCGCCAGCAGCCTGGGTGGGGCAGAGACCCAGTACTTC. As protein: CASSLGGAETQYF. Full variable domain (outside the CDR3, taken from reference TRBV5-1 and TRBJ2-5): KAGVTQTPRYLIKTRGQQVTLSCSPISGHRSVSWYQQTPGQGLQFLFEYFSETQRNKGNFPGRFSGRQFSNSRSEMNVSTLELGDSALYLCASSLGGAETQYFGPGTRLLVL.

This chain joins TRBV11-2 and TRBJ2-2, with 7 bases that match TRBD1. Trimming at V came to 6 bases and at J to 5 bases, leaving 9 bases not matched to a gene. Germline V lookup: CDR1 SGHAT, CDR2 FQNNGV. CDR3 size: 15 residues. The CDR3 protein is CASRATGMWTGELFF. CDR3 DNA sequence: TGTGCCAGCAGAGCGACAGGGATGTGGACCGGGGAGCTGTTTTTT.

This clone appeared a few times. The chain is built from TRBV6-5 and TRBJ1-5; D is unclear. Per germline, CDR1 MNHEY and CDR2 SVGAGI. This CDR3 contains 14 residues. The V end was cut by 5 bases, the J end by 6 bases, with 14 bases between. This chain's CDR3 is CASSPAGNPQPQHF. CDR3 nucleotides: TGTGCCAGCAGTCCCGCAGGTAATCCTCAGCCCCAGCATTTT.

The chain combines TRBV19 with TRBJ2-2; D is unresolved. The V gene's germline CDR1 is LNHDA and CDR2 SQIVND (reference sequence). The CDR3 is 11 amino acids. With 5 bases removed from V and 7 bases from J, the gap between germline ends came to 5 bases. The CDR3 spells CASSFVGELFF. The CDR3 coding sequence is TGTGCCAGTAGTTTCGTCGGGGAGCTGTTTTTT.

Here the CDR3 DNA reads TGTGCCAGCAGCGCCACAACGGACAGGGTGACGTCGAATGAGCAGTTCTTC. It specifies CASSATTDRVTSNEQFF. This chain connects TRBV9 to TRBJ2-1, with 8 nucleotides matching TRBD1. V trimming: 3 bases; J trimming: 7 bases; junction bases outside the gene matches: 15. The CDR3 has 17 amino acids. Germline V CDR1 and CDR2: SGDLS, YYNGEE.

This chain joins TRBV30 and TRBJ2-5, with 12 bases fitting TRBD2. Germline CDR1 GTSNPN, CDR2 SVGIG (reference sequence). This CDR3 region has 16 residues. The J segment lost 4 bases and the V segment lost 3 bases, leaving 9 bases of the junction unmatched. The CDR3 reads CAWRSSGRVGGETQYF. Written as DNA, the CDR3 is TGTGCCTGGAGATCTAGCGGGAGGGTCGGAGGAGAGACCCAGTACTTC.

The rearrangement uses TRBV5-1 and TRBJ2-3, with TRBD2 identical over 7 bases. CDR1 and CDR2 from the germline V gene are SGHRS and YFSETQ. V trimming: 7 bases; J trimming: 1 base; junction bases outside the gene matches: 3. This CDR3 is 13 amino acids long. The CDR3 is CASRLAGTDTQYF. In nucleotides, the CDR3 is TGCGCCAGCCGTCTAGCGGGCACAGATACGCAGTATTTT.

Notes on this clone: At one end, the junction sequence differs from germline, possibly due to a read error. The V gene is TRBV24-1, the J gene TRBJ1-1; weak D call: TRBD1 (6 bases). The length of the CDR3 is 14 residues. Per the germline V gene, CDR1 is KGHDR and CDR2 is SFDVKD. The CDR3, as DNA: TGTGCCACCAGCGGAACAGGGACCAACATTGAAGCTTTCTTT. Translated: CATSGTGTNIEAFF.

The chain couples TRBV18 to TRBJ2-2; D is possibly TRBD1 (6 bases). CDR3 size: 15 residues. Germline assignment: CDR1 KGHSH and CDR2 LQKENI. Trimming left V 3 bases short and J 7 bases short, with 15 bases between. The CDR3 coding sequence is TGTGCCAGCTCACCGGGACAAATCGTGGGCGGGGAGCTGTTTTTT. This encodes CASSPGQIVGGELFF.

V is TRBV30 and J is TRBJ1-6; D is uncertain. This CDR3 region has 15 residues. V dropped 0 bases and J dropped 7 bases, with 13 bases sitting between them. Germline V lookup: CDR1 GTSNPN, CDR2 SVGIG (reference sequence). In nucleotides, the CDR3 is TGTGCCTGGAGTGTACTTGGGCAGAAGAATTCACCCCTCCACTTT. Its translation is CAWSVLGQKNSPLHF.

The J gene is TRBJ2-2, the V gene TRBV30, with 7 positions matching TRBD1. Germline trimming cut 3 bases from V and 5 bases from J; bases unmatched to any gene: 6. The germline V gene encodes CDR1 GTSNPN and CDR2 SVGIG (reference sequence). CDR3 length: 14 residues. Here the CDR3 reads CAWRILTGTGELFF. In nucleotides, the CDR3 is TGTGCCTGGAGGATCTTGACAGGGACCGGGGAGCTGTTTTTT. The full variable domain, with the rest looked up from reference TRBV30 and TRBJ2-2, is SQTIHQWPATLVQPVGSPLSLECTVEGTSNPNLYWYRQAAGRGLQLLFYSVGIGQISSEVPQNLSASRPQDRQFILSSKKLLLSDSGFYLCAWRILTGTGELFFGEGSRLTVL.

The rearrangement joins TRBV6-5 to TRBJ2-3; 7 bases map to TRBD2. Germline CDR1 is MNHEY and CDR2 is SVGAGI. V was clipped by 9 bases and J by 3 bases; unmatched bases: 6. There are 13 residues in the CDR3. CDR3 DNA: TGTGCCAGTTCCGTGCGGGGGACAGATACGCAGTATTTT. Translated: CASSVRGTDTQYF.